This T cell receptor beta chain was recovered during a study of blood T cell repertoires in COVID-19. In the study overall: Acute-phase and convalescent COVID-19 samples originated in the United States, Italy and Spain. The analysed material was cDNA or gDNA that came from T cells, B-cell-depleted T cells, or PBMCs.

The table came from immunoSEQ multiplex PCR; TCRdb's copy has only in-frame clones and leaves some out. Of tens of thousands of clones listed, 92% are singletons. CDR1 and CDR2 from the germline V gene are PRHDT and FYEKMQ (reference sequence). This CDR3 has 15 residues. V was clipped by 0 bases and J by 0 bases, with 6 bases between them. Material: peripheral blood. The chain has TRBV13 and TRBJ2-1; D ambiguous. The receptor was derived from a human donor in a cohort sampled during active COVID-19. The CDR3 coding sequence is TGTGCCAGCAGCTTAGGCCGAGGCTCCTACAATGAGCAGTTCTTC. Protein product: CASSLGRGSYNEQFF.